One and the same sample provided the 14 T cell receptor beta chains below, sequenced in a study of blood T cell repertoires in COVID-19. The repertoire was sequenced with immunoSEQ multiplex PCR; TCRdb's copy has only in-frame clones and lacks some. The top ten hold about 3% of the sample, which has hundreds of thousands of clones, about 90% seen once. The sequencing sample was made of PBMCs or T cells enriched from blood (not recorded which). All receptors come from a woman in her thirties who had recovered from COVID-19.

Here the CDR3 DNA reads TGTGCCAGCAGCACGGGGGTACAGTCATCCTACGAGCAGTACTTC. It translates to CASSTGVQSSYEQYF. The chain has TRBV9 and TRBJ2-7; tentative D call: TRBD2 (6 bases). The CDR3 extends over 15 amino acids. Germline CDR1 SGDLS, CDR2 YYNGEE. The V end was cut by 4 bases, the J end by 1 base, with 15 bases between. Variable domain in full (rest from reference TRBV9 and TRBJ2-7): DSGVTQTPKHLITATGQRVTLRCSPRSGDLSVYWYQQSLDQGLQFLIQYYNGEERAKGNILERFSAQQFPDLHSELNLSSLELGDSALYFCASSTGVQSSYEQYFGPGTRLTVT.

This clone was seen only a few times. V and J are TRBV12-3 or TRBV12-4 and TRBJ1-5; D may be TRBD1 (5 bases). Trimming removed 1 base at V and 7 bases at J, with 8 bases between. CDR3 size: 13 residues. The CDR3 here is CASSLGPGQPQHF. CDR3 bases: TGTGCCAGCAGTTTAGGGCCAGGGCAGCCCCAGCATTTT.

This sequence joins TRBV27 and TRBJ2-7; possibly TRBD1 for D (5 bases). Trimming removed 2 bases from V and 6 bases from J, with 14 bases in between. The CDR3 is 14 residues long. The germline V gene has CDR1 MNHEY and CDR2 SMNVEV (reference sequence). CDR3 sequence reads: CASSLRGLGSEQYF. CDR3 DNA: TGTGCCAGCAGTTTAAGGGGTTTGGGTTCCGAGCAGTACTTC.

The chain links TRBV4-2 to TRBJ2-7; 16 positions match TRBD2. Trimming took 5 bases from V and 0 from J; bases not matched to a gene: 10. The CDR3 runs to 19 residues. CDR1 LGHNA and CDR2 YNFKEQ come from the germline V gene. The CDR3 here is CASSTPGLAGGPSSYEQYF. As DNA, the CDR3 is TGTGCCAGCAGCACACCGGGACTAGCGGGGGGGCCGAGCTCCTACGAGCAGTACTTC.

The sample holds a few counts of this clone. J is TRBJ2-3 and V is TRBV9; possibly TRBD2 for D (7 bases). Germline V gene sequence: CDR1 SGDLS, CDR2 YYNGEE. Deletions cut 3 bases from V and 2 bases from J, with 10 bases between. The CDR3 length is 14 residues. In DNA form, the CDR3 reads TGTGCCAGCAGCGGCGGGGGCACCACAGATACGCAGTATTTT. Residues: CASSGGGTTDTQYF.

This chain connects TRBV2 to TRBJ2-7; 9 positions agree with TRBD1. Trimming removed 3 bases from V and 5 bases from J; junction bases left unmatched: 2. There are 13 residues in the CDR3. Per germline, CDR1 SNHLY and CDR2 FYNNEI. The CDR3: CASSEDRGDEQYF. The CDR3 nucleotides read TGTGCCAGCAGTGAGGACAGGGGCGACGAGCAGTACTTC.

The rearrangement joins TRBV5-4 to TRBJ1-2, with TRBD1 as a possible D gene (6 bases). The CDR3 consists of 11 residues. The V gene lost 2 bases and the J gene lost 8 bases, with 7 bases spanning the gap. CDR1 SGHNT and CDR2 YYREEE come from the germline V gene (reference sequence). The CDR3 here is CASSLQGGYTF. In nucleotides, the CDR3 is TGTGCCAGCAGCTTACAGGGCGGCTACACCTTC.

The chain combines TRBV7-3 with TRBJ1-1; weak D call: TRBD1 (6 bases). Trimming left V 5 bases short and J 7 bases short, with 14 bases between. There are 13 residues in the CDR3. Germline CDR1 and CDR2: SGHTA and FQGTGA. The CDR3 is CASSQGSYGEAFF. The CDR3 region has the DNA TGTGCCAGCAGCCAGGGGAGCTATGGTGAAGCTTTCTTT.

This rearrangement joins TRBV4-1 to TRBJ2-1; 13 nucleotides align to TRBD2. This CDR3 region has 20 residues. Germline V gene sequence: CDR1 MGHRA, CDR2 YSYEKL. The ends lost 1 base at V and 0 bases at J; junction bases unmatched: 9. The CDR3 region is CASSQGLTSGGASSYNEQFF. The CDR3 nucleotides read TGCGCCAGCAGCCAAGGACTCACTAGCGGGGGGGCGAGCTCCTACAATGAGCAGTTCTTC.

This clone has more than one count but fewer than ten. J is TRBJ2-2 and V is TRBV7-2; 8 bases map to TRBD2. CDR1 and CDR2 (germline): SGHTA, FQGNSA. Unmatched junction bases numbered 5, after V lost 4 bases and J lost 7 bases. There are 14 residues in the CDR3. In DNA, the CDR3 is TGTGCCAGCAGCTCAGCGGGGGCGGGCGGGGAGCTGTTTTTT. Protein sequence: CASSSAGAGGELFF.

The chain combines TRBV6-6 with TRBJ1-2; 8 bases agree with TRBD1. This CDR3 comprises 14 residues. CDR1 and CDR2 (germline): MNHNY, SVGAGI (reference sequence). The V and J ends lost 2 bases and 5 bases, in that order; junction bases with no gene match: 4. In nucleotides, the CDR3 is TGTGCCAGCAGTTACACGGACAGGGTTTATGGCTACACCTTC. Translating it yields CASSYTDRVYGYTF.

The rearrangement joins TRBV7-9 to TRBJ2-7; 9 bases map to TRBD2. The CDR3 is 16 residues long. Per germline, CDR1 SEHNR and CDR2 FQNEAQ (reference sequence). The junction had 9 bases not matched to a gene; V was cut back by 1 base and J by 5 bases. The DNA of the CDR3 is TGTGCCAGCAGCTTAGTGGTAGGACTAGCGACCCACGAGCAGTACTTC. It translates to CASSLVVGLATHEQYF.

CDR3 residues: CASSQATRLNYGYTF. CDR3 bases: TGTGCCAGCAGCCAAGCTACCAGGCTGAACTATGGCTACACCTTC. The rearrangement uses TRBV4-2 and TRBJ1-2; D uncertain. This CDR3 has 15 residues. In germline, CDR1 is LGHNA, CDR2 YNFKEQ. Trimming took off 1 base at V and 2 bases at J, with 11 bases between the two ends.

The chain combines TRBV3-1 (or the pseudogene TRBV3-2) with TRBJ1-5; 9 nucleotides align to TRBD1. V was clipped by 2 bases and J by 0 bases; unmatched bases: 5. Germline V gene data show CDR1 as LGHDT and CDR2 as YNNKEL (reference sequence). The CDR3 totals 17 residues. The CDR3: CASSQIRDRDSNQPQHF. CDR3 DNA: TGTGCCAGCAGCCAAATCCGGGACAGGGATAGCAATCAGCCCCAGCATTTT.